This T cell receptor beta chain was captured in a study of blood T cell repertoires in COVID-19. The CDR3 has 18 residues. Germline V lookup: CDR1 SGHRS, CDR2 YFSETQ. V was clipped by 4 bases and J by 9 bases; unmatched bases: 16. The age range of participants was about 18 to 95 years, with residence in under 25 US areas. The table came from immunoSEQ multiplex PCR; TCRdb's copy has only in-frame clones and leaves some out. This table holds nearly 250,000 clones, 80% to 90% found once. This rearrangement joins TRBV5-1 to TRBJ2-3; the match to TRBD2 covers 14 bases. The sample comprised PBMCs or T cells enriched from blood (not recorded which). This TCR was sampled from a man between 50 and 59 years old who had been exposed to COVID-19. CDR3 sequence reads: CASSTGTSGGASTGTQYF. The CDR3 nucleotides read TGCGCCAGCAGCACCGGGACTAGCGGGGGCGCCTCTACCGGAACGCAGTATTTT.